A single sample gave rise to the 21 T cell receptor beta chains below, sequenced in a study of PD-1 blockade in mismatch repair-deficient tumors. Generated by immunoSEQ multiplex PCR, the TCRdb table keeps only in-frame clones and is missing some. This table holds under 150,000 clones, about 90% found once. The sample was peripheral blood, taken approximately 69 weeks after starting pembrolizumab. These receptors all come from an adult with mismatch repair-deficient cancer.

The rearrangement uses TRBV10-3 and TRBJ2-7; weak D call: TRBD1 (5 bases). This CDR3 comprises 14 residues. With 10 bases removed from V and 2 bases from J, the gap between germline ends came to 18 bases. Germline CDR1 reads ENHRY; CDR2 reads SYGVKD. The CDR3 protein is CATLSQGPPYEQYF. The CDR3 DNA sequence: TGTGCCACCTTGTCTCAGGGTCCTCCCTACGAGCAGTACTTC.

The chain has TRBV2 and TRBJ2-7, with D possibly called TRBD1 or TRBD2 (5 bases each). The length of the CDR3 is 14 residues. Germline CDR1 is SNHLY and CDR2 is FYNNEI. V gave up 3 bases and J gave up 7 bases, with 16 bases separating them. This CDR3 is CASSDQGRSGEQYF. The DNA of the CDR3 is TGTGCCAGCAGTGATCAGGGAAGATCGGGAGAGCAGTACTTC. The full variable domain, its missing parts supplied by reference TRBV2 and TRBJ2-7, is EPEVTQTPSHQVTQMGQEVILRCVPISNHLYFYWYRQILGQKVEFLVSFYNNEISEKSEIFDDQFSVERPDGSNFTLKIRSTKLEDSAMYFCASSDQGRSGEQYFGPGTRLTVT.

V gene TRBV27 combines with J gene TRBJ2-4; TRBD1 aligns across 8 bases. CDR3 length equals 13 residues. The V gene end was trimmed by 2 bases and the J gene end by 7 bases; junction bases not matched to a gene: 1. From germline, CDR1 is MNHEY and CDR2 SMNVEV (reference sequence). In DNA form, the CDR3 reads TGTGCCAGCAGTTTAGGGACAGGTAACATTCAGTACTTC. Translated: CASSLGTGNIQYF.

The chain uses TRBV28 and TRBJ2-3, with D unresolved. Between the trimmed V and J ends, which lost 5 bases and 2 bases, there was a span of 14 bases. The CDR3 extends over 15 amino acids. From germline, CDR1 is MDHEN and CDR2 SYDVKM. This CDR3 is CASSPRRRFTDTQYF. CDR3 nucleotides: TGTGCCAGCAGTCCCCGACGGCGCTTCACAGATACGCAGTATTTT.

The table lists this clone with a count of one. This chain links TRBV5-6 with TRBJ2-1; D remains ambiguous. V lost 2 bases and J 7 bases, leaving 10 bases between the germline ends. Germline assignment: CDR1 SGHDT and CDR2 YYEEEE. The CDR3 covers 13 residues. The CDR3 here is CASSFTAQNEQFF. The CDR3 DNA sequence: TGTGCCAGCAGCTTTACAGCGCAGAATGAGCAGTTCTTC.

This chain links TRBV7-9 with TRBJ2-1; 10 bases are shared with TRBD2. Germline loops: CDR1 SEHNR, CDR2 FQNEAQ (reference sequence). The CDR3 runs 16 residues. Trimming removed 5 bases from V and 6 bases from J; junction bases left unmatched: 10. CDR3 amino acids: CASSHPKREGRNEQFF. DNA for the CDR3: TGTGCCAGCAGCCACCCGAAGCGGGAGGGCCGCAATGAGCAGTTCTTC.

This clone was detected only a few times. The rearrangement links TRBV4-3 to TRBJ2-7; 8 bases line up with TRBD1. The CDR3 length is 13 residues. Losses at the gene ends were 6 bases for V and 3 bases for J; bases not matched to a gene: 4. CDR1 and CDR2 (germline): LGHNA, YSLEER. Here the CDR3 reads CASSPGQDYEQYF. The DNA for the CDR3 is TGCGCCAGCAGTCCGGGACAGGACTACGAGCAGTACTTC.

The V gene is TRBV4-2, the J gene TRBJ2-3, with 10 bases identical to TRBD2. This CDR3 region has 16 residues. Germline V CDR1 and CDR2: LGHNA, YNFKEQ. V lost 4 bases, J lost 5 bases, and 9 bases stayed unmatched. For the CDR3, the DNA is TGTGCCAGCAGCCCCTCGGGGACTAGCGTTCGAGATACGCAGTATTTT. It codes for CASSPSGTSVRDTQYF.

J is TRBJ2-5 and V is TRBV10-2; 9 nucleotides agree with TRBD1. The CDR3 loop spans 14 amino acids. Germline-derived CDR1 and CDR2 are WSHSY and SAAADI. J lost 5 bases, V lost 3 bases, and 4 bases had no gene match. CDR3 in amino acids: CASSDRGTGETQYF. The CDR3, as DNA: TGCGCCAGCAGTGATCGGGGGACAGGGGAGACCCAGTACTTC.

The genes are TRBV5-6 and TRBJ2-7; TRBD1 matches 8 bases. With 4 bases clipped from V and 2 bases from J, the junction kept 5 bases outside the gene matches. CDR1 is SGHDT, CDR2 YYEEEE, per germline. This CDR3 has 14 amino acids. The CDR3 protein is CASSDRDRTYEQYF. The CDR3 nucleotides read TGTGCCAGCAGCGACCGGGACAGGACCTACGAGCAGTACTTC.

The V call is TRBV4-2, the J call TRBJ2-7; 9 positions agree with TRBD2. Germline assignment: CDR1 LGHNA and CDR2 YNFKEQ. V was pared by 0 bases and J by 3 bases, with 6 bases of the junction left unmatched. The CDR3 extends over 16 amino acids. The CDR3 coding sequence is TGTGCCAGCAGCCAAGATTTTTCTAGCGGGGTCTACGAGCAGTACTTC. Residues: CASSQDFSSGVYEQYF.

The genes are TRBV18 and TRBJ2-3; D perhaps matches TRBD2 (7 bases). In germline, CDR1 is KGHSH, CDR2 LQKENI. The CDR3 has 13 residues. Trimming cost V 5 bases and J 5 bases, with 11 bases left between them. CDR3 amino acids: CASSTRGGDTQYF. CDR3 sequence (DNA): TGTGCCAGCTCAACTAGGGGGGGAGATACGCAGTATTTT.

CDR3 sequence reads: CASSAQTGGETQYF. CDR3 nucleotides: TGTGCCAGCAGCGCCCAGACAGGGGGAGAGACCCAGTACTTC. The chain links TRBV9 to TRBJ2-5, with TRBD1 identical over 9 bases. J gave up 4 bases and V 3 bases, and 4 bases lay outside the gene matches. Germline assignment: CDR1 SGDLS and CDR2 YYNGEE. There are 14 residues in the CDR3. The whole variable domain, filled in from reference TRBV9 and TRBJ2-5, reads DSGVTQTPKHLITATGQRVTLRCSPRSGDLSVYWYQQSLDQGLQFLIQYYNGEERAKGNILERFSAQQFPDLHSELNLSSLELGDSALYFCASSAQTGGETQYFGPGTRLLVL.

CDR3 in amino acids: CASSSQALGKNIQYF. In nucleotides, the CDR3 is TGCGCCAGCAGCTCGCAGGCCCTCGGCAAAAACATTCAGTACTTC. The chain carries TRBV4-1 and TRBJ2-4; D gene uncertain. Germline V gene data show CDR1 as MGHRA and CDR2 as YSYEKL. Trimming removed 5 bases from V and 3 bases from J, with 14 bases in between. The CDR3 runs to 15 residues.

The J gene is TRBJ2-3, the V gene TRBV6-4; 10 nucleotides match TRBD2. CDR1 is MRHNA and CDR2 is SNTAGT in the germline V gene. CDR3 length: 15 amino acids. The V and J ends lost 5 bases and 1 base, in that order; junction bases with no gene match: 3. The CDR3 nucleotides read TGTGCCAGCAGTACCGGGACTAGCGGCACAGATACGCAGTATTTT. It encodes CASSTGTSGTDTQYF.

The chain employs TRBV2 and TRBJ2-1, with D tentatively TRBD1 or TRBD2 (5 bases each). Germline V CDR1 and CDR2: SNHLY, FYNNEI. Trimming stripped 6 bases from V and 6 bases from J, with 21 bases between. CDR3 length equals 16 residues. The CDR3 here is CASRGLLGNGANEQFF. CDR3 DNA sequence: TGTGCCAGCAGGGGTCTTCTGGGAAACGGGGCCAATGAGCAGTTCTTC.

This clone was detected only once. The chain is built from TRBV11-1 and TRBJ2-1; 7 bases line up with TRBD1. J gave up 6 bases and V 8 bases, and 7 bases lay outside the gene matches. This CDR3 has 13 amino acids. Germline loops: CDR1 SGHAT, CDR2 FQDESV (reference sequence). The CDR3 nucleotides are TGTGCCAGCCAGACAGGGTTAGGCAATGAGCAGTTCTTC. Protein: CASQTGLGNEQFF.

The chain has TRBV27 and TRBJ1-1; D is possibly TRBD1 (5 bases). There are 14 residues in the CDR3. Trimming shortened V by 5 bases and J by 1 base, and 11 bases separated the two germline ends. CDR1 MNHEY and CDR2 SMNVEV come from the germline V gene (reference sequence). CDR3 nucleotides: TGTGCCAGCAGTGTCCTAACAGGGAACACTGAAGCTTTCTTT. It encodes CASSVLTGNTEAFF.

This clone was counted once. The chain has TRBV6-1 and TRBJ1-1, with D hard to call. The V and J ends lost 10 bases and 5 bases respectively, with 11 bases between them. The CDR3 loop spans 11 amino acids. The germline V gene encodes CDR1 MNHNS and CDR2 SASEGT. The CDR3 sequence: CATSVGTEAFF. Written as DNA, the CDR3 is TGTGCCACCTCCGTGGGGACTGAAGCTTTCTTT.

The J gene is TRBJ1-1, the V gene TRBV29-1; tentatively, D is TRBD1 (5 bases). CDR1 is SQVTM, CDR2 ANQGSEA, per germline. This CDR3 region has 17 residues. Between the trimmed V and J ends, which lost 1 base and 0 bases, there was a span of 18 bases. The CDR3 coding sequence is TGCAGCGTTGAAGGCTTGACCGGGACCTCGGTGAACACTGAAGCTTTCTTT. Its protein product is CSVEGLTGTSVNTEAFF.

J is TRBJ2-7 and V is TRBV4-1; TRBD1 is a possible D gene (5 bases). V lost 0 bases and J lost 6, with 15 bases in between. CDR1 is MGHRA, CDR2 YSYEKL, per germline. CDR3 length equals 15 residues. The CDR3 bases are TGCGCCAGCAGCCAAGATCAAGGGGAACAACGCGAGCAGTACTTC. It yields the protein CASSQDQGEQREQYF.